A selection of T cell receptor beta chains follows, all from one sample in a study of CXCR3-negative and CXCR3-positive naive CD8 T cells. For each CDR3 protein, TCRdb gives one entry from its re-call of the 5' RACE reads, without DNA. This sample carries approximately 100,000 distinct CDR3 sequences, with around 0.36% going to the ten biggest clones. The material sequenced was naive CXCR3+ CD8+ T cells from blood. The origin of the receptors is a human donor in good health. Some clones in this sample may be carry-over from other donors' samples. CDR3s include the opening cysteine and the closing phenylalanine or tryptophan. Each record gives: J gene, V gene, CDR3 protein.

TRBJ2-7 | TRBV6-5 | CASSYSFFRDSGGADEQYF
TRBJ2-7 | TRBV7-9 | CASSLSGDWSYEQYF
TRBJ2-2 | TRBV14 | CASSPRRGLAGNTGELFF
TRBJ2-1 | TRBV6-2/TRBV6-3 | CASSYHRLGNSTYNEQFF
TRBJ2-5 | TRBV7-2 | CASSYDRMQETQYF
TRBJ2-2 | TRBV7-9 | CAATGSNTGELFF
TRBJ2-1 | TRBV7-3 | CASSLTASGENNEQFF
TRBJ2-2 | TRBV29-1 | CTGSSNTGELFF
TRBJ1-1 | TRBV5-1 | CASSLGGGGPEAFF
TRBJ2-5 | TRBV5-6 | CASSLARAPQETQYF
TRBJ2-7 | TRBV24-1 | CATSDSAGETYEQYF
TRBJ2-7 | TRBV6-5 | CASSYTTGTRGSEQYF
TRBJ2-7 | TRBV4-3 | CASSQEFGQGAWSYEQYF
TRBJ1-1 | TRBV20-1 | CSAREGNSEAFF
TRBJ1-5 | TRBV5-1 | CASSVDWTIDQPQHF
TRBJ1-3 | TRBV12-3/TRBV12-4 | CASSLYGQGDGNTIYF
TRBJ2-1 | TRBV5-1 | CASFPTGRSYNEQFF
TRBJ2-7 | TRBV6-6 | CASLGQSYEQYF
TRBJ2-7 | TRBV5-6 | CASSSAWGASYEQYF
TRBJ2-7 | TRBV9 | CASTSDRAGEQYF
TRBJ2-2 | TRBV28 | CASIQGLKNTGELFF
TRBJ1-6 | TRBV27 | CASSLLQSPLHF
TRBJ2-7 | TRBV11-2 | CASSKGLAYEQYF
TRBJ2-7 | TRBV5-6 | CASSLRTSGSPHEQYF
TRBJ2-7 | TRBV20-1 | CSARPSGRAYEQYF
TRBJ2-3 | TRBV29-1 | CSVRVLSTDTQYF